The 5 T cell receptor beta chains in this list originate from one sample, sequenced in a study of Tregs in tolerant kidney transplant recipients (dated by TCRdb to 2018 to 2020). The method was the immunoSEQ multiplex PCR assay. TCRdb's version of the immuneACCESS table is confined to in-frame rearrangements and falls short of the full clone set. An unresolved V gene accounts for under half of the shortfall where checked; the remainder is of unknown origin. The sample profile shows about 110,000 clones; nearly 90% of them were found once. Approximately 0.35% of the sample rests with the top ten. The sample's time point label, decoded: blood sample drawn before combined kidney and bone marrow transplant. This specimen consisted of CD4+ T cells from blood, obtained before the transplant. These receptors all come from a human donor who received a combined kidney and bone marrow transplant.

This CDR3 is CASRPTSNNEQFF. The CDR3 coding sequence is TGCGCCAGCAGACCGACTAGTAACAATGAGCAGTTCTTC. This chain joins TRBV5-1 and TRBJ2-1, with TRBD2 as a possible D gene (6 bases). Germline V lookup: CDR1 SGHRS, CDR2 YFSETQ. The CDR3 spans 13 residues. The V end lost 5 bases, the J end lost 5 bases, and 11 bases lay between the germline ends.

J is TRBJ2-7 and V is TRBV18; 7 bases fit TRBD2. Germline loops: CDR1 KGHSH, CDR2 LQKENI. V was clipped by 4 bases and J by 0 bases; unmatched bases: 0. This CDR3 region has 13 residues. DNA for the CDR3: TGTGCCAGCTCACGGACTAGCTCCTACGAGCAGTACTTC. It encodes CASSRTSSYEQYF.

The chain carries TRBV5-8 and TRBJ2-7; TRBD1 matches at 7 bases. This CDR3 has 14 residues. The germline CDR1 and CDR2 sequences are SGHTS and YDEGEE. Trimming removed 0 bases from V and 3 bases from J; junction bases left unmatched: 3. This CDR3 reads CASSLEQGVYEQYF. CDR3 DNA sequence: TGTGCCAGCAGCTTGGAGCAGGGGGTCTACGAGCAGTACTTC.

This chain connects TRBV10-3 to TRBJ1-5; 8 bases are shared with TRBD1. The ends lost 8 bases at V and 0 bases at J; junction bases unmatched: 3. Germline V CDR1 and CDR2: ENHRY, SYGVKD. The CDR3 loop spans 14 amino acids. The CDR3 loop is CAIGTGASNQPQHF. CDR3 DNA sequence: TGTGCCATCGGGACAGGCGCTAGCAATCAGCCCCAGCATTTT.

A few counts support this clone. The V call is TRBV5-1, the J call TRBJ2-7; D may be TRBD1 (6 bases). The germline gives CDR1 SGHRS, CDR2 YFSETQ. The CDR3 totals 13 residues. V lost 2 bases to trimming and J lost 7 bases, with 13 bases between them. The CDR3 DNA reads TGCGCCAGCAGCTTATGGGGGCAGGGGGAGCAGTACTTC. As protein: CASSLWGQGEQYF.